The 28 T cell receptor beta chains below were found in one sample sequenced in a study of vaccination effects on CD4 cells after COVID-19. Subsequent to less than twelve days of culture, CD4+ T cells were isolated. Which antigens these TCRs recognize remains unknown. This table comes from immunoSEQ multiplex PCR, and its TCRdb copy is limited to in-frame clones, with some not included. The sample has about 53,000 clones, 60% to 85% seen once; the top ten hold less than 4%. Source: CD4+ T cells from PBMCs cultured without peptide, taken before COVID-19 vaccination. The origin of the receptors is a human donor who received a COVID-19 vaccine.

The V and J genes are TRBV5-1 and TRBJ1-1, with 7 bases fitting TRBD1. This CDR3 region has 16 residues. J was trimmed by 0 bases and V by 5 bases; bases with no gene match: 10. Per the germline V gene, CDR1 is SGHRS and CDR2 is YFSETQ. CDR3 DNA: TGCGCCAGCAGGCGGGACAGTGCCCACATGAACACTGAAGCTTTCTTT. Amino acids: CASRRDSAHMNTEAFF.

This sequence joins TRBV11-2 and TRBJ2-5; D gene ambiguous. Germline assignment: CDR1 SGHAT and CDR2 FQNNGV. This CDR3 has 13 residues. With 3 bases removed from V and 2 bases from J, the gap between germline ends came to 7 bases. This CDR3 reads CASSLNLQETQYF. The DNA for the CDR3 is TGTGCCAGCAGCTTGAATCTGCAAGAGACCCAGTACTTC.

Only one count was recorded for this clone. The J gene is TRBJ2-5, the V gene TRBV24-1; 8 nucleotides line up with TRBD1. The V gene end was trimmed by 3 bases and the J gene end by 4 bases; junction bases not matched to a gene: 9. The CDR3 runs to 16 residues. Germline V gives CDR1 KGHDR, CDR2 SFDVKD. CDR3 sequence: CATSDPNLTGVETQYF. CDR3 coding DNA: TGTGCCACCAGTGATCCTAATTTGACAGGGGTAGAGACCCAGTACTTC.

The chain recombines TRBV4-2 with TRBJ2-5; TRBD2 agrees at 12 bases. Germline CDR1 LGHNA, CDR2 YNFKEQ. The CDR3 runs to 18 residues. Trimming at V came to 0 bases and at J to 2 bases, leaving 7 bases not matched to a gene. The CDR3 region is CASSQDPGLAGIQETQYF. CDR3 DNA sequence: TGTGCCAGCAGCCAAGACCCTGGACTAGCGGGAATTCAAGAGACCCAGTACTTC.

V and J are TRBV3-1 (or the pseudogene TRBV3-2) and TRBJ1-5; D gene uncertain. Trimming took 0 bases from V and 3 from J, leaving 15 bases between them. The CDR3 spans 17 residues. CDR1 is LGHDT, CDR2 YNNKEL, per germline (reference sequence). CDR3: CASSQDYGRATNQPQHF. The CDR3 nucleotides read TGTGCCAGCAGCCAAGACTACGGTCGGGCCACCAATCAGCCCCAGCATTTT.

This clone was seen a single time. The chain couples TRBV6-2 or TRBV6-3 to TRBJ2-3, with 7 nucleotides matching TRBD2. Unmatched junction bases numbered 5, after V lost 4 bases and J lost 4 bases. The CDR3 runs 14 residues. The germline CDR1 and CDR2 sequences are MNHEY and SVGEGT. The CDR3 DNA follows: TGTGCCAGCAGTTTGCTAGCGGCCGCAGATACGCAGTATTTT. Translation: CASSLLAAADTQYF.

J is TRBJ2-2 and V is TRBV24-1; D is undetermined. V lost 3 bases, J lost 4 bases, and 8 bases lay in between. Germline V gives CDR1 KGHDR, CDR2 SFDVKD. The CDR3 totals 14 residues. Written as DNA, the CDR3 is TGTGCCACCAGTGATCCCCCGCCCACCGGGGAGCTGTTTTTT. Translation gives CATSDPPPTGELFF.

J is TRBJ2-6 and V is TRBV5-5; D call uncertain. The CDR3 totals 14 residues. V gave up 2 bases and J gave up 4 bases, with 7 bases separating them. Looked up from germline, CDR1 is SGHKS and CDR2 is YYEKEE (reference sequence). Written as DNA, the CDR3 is TGTGCCAGCAGCTTAGGTACCGGGGCCAACGTCCTGACTTTC. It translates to CASSLGTGANVLTF.

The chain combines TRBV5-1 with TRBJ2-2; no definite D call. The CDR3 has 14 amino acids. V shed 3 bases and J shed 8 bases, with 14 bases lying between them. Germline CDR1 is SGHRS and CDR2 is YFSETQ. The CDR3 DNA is TGCGCCAGCAGCTATCCGCCCCCCGCTGGGGAGCTGTTTTTT. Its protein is CASSYPPPAGELFF. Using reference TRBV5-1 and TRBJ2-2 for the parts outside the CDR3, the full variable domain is KAGVTQTPRYLIKTRGQQVTLSCSPISGHRSVSWYQQTPGQGLQFLFEYFSETQRNKGNFPGRFSGRQFSNSRSEMNVSTLELGDSALYLCASSYPPPAGELFFGEGSRLTVL.

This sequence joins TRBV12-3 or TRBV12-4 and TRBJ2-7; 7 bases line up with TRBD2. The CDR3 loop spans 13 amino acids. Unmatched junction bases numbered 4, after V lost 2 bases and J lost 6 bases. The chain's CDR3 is CASSLTPGGEQYV. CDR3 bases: TGTGCCAGCAGTTTAACGCCGGGAGGCGAGCAGTACGTC.

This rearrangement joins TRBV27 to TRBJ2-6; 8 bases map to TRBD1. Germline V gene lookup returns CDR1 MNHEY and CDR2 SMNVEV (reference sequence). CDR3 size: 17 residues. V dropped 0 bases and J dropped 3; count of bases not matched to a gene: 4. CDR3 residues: CASSLSIQGDGANVLTF. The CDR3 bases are TGTGCCAGCAGTTTATCAATACAGGGGGATGGGGCCAACGTCCTGACTTTC.

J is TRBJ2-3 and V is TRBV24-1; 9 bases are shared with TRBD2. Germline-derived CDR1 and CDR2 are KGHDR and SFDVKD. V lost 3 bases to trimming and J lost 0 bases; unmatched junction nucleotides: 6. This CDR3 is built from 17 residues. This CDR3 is CATSDNKRGASTDTQYF. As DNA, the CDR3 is TGTGCCACCAGTGATAACAAGCGGGGGGCTAGCACAGATACGCAGTATTTT.

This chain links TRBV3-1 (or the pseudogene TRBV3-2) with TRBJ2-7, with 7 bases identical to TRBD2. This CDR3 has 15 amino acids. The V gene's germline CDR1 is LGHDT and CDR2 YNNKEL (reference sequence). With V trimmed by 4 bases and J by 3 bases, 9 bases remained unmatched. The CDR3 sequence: CASSPTRAGRYEQYV. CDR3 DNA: TGTGCCAGCAGCCCCACCCGAGCGGGACGCTACGAGCAGTACGTC.

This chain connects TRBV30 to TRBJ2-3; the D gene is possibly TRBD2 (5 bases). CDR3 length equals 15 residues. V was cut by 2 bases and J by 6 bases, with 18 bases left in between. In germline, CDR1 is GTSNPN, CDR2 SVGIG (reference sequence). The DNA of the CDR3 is TGTGCCTGGAGTACCCCCCGAGGGCCGAGGGATACGCAGTATTTT. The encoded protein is CAWSTPRGPRDTQYF.

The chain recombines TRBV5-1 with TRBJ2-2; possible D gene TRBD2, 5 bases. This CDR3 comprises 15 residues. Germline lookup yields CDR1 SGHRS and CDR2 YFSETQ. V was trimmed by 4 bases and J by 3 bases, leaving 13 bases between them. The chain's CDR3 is CASSHSGVDTGELFF. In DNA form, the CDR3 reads TGCGCCAGCAGCCATTCCGGGGTAGACACCGGGGAGCTGTTTTTT.

The CDR3 loop is CASSSRHESGYEQYV. The CDR3 coding sequence is TGTGCCAGCAGCTCCCGACATGAGTCGGGATACGAGCAGTACGTC. The chain carries TRBV21-1 and TRBJ2-7; the D call of TRBD2 is as the table states it, not checked on the DNA. TRBV21-1 counts as a pseudogene. This CDR3 spans 15 amino acids.

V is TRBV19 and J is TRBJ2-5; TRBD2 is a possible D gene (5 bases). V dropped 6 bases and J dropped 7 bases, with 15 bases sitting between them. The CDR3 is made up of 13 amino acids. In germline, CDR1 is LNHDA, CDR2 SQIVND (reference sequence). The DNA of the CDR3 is TGTGCCAGTAGCGAGGACTGGGCTGGGACCCAGTACTTC. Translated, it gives CASSEDWAGTQYF.

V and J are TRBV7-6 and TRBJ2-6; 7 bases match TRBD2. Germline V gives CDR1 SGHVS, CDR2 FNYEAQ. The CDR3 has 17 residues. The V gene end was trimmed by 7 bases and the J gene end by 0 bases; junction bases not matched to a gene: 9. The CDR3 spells CASIGGIAPSGANVLTF. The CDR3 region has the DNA TGTGCCAGCATCGGGGGGATAGCACCCTCTGGGGCCAACGTCCTGACTTTC.

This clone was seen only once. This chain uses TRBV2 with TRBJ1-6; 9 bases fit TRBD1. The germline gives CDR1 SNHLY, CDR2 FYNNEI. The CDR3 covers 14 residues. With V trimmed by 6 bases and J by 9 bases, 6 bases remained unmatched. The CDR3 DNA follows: TGTGCCAGCAGCCGGGACAGGGTTTTTTCACCCCTCCACTTT. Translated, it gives CASSRDRVFSPLHF.

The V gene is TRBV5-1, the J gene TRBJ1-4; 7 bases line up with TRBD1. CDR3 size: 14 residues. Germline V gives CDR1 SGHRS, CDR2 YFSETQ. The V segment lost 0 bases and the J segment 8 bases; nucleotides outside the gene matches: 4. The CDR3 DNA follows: TGCGCCAGCAGCTTGGAGGGGGCAGGGGAAAAACTGTTTTTT. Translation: CASSLEGAGEKLFF.

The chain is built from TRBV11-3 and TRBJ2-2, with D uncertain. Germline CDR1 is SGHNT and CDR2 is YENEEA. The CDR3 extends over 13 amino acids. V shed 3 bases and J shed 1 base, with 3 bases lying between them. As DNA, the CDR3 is TGTGCCAGCAGCTTTAGGAACACCGGGGAGCTGTTTTTT. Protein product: CASSFRNTGELFF.

CDR3 loop: CASSRAENSNQPQHF. The CDR3 DNA reads as TGTGCCAGCAGCCGAGCAGAAAATAGCAATCAGCCCCAGCATTTT. The chain links TRBV5-4 to TRBJ1-5; D is ambiguous. In germline, CDR1 is SGHNT, CDR2 YYREEE (reference sequence). V lost 4 bases and J 0 bases, leaving 11 bases between the germline ends. This CDR3 has 15 amino acids.

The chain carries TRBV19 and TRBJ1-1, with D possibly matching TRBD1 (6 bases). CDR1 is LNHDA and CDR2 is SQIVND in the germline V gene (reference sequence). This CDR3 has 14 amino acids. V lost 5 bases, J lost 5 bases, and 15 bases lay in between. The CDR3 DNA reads TGTGCCAGTAGTCACTCCGGACAGCGGACTGAAGCTTTCTTT. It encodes CASSHSGQRTEAFF.

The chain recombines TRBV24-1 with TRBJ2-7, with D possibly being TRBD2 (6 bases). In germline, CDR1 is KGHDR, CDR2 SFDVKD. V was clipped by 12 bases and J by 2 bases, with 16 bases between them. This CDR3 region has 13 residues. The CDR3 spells CAPGGDFPYEQYV. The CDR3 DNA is TGTGCCCCAGGCGGGGACTTTCCCTACGAGCAGTACGTC.

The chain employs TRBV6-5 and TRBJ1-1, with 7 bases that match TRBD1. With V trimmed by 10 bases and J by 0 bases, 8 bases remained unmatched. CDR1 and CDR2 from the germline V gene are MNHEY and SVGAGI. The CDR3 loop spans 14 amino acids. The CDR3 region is CATSRQGLNTEAFF. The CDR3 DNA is TGTGCCACCTCAAGACAGGGACTGAACACTGAAGCTTTCTTT.

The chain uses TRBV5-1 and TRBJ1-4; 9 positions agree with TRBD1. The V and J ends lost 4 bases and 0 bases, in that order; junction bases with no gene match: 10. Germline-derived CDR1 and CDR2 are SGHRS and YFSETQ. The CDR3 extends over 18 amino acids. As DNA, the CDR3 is TGCGCCAGCAGCCAGACAGGGGGAACTCGTGCAACTAATGAAAAACTGTTTTTT. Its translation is CASSQTGGTRATNEKLFF.

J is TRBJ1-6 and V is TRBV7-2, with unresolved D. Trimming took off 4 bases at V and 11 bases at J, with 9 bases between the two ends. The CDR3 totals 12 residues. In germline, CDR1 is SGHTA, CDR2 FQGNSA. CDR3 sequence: CASSWTSTPLHF. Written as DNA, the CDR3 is TGTGCCAGCAGCTGGACGAGTACACCCCTCCACTTT.

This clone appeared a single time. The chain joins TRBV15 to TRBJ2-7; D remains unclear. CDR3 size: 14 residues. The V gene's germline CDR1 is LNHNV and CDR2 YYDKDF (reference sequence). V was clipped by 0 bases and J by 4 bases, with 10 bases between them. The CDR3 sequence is CATSRDRAGYEQYV. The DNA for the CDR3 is TGTGCCACCAGCAGAGATCGGGCCGGTTACGAGCAGTACGTC.